The next 2 T cell receptor beta chains were all read from a single sample in a study of T cells after yellow fever vaccination. TCRdb processed the 5' RACE reads anew with MiXCR; each CDR3 protein has one entry. The repertoire holds hundreds of thousands of distinct CDR3 sequences, with about 14% as singletons. This specimen was PBMCs, taken on the day of the yellow fever booster vaccination. Source of these receptors: a man aged 25-45 years who received the YFV17D yellow fever vaccine.

This clonotype was observed a handful of times. The chain uses TRBV29-1 and TRBJ2-3, with D perhaps matching TRBD1 or TRBD2 (5 bases each). Germline V lookup: CDR1 SQVTM, CDR2 ANQGSEA. V lost 8 bases to trimming and J lost 3 bases, with 18 bases between them. The CDR3 loop spans 14 amino acids. The CDR3 bases are TGCAGCACCACCTGGGACGTGGGTACAGATACGCAGTATTTT. Translation: CSTTWDVGTDTQYF.

The chain employs TRBV5-5 and TRBJ2-2; 10 positions agree with TRBD2. Looked up from germline, CDR1 is SGHKS and CDR2 is YYEKEE (reference sequence). The trim removed 0 bases at V and 3 bases at J, leaving 8 bases unmatched. The CDR3 sequence is 18 residues long. The CDR3, as DNA: TGTGCCAGCAGCTTGGCTGACTATAGCGGGAGGTACACCGGGGAGCTGTTTTTT. Translation: CASSLADYSGRYTGELFF.